This TCR beta chain was identified in a study of blood T cell repertoires in COVID-19. Profiling relied on immunoSEQ multiplex PCR, and the TCRdb table lists in-frame clones only, not all of them. This table holds under 300,000 clones, about nine tenths found once. The TCR comes from a man under 40 with COVID-19, enrolled during active disease. Sequencing was performed on peripheral blood.

The CDR3 DNA sequence: TGTGCCAGCAGGGGACTAGCGGGGGGTGTTTCCTACGAGCAGTACTTC. It specifies CASRGLAGGVSYEQYF. The chain is built from TRBV11-2 and TRBJ2-7, with 15 bases identical to TRBD2. From germline, CDR1 is SGHAT and CDR2 FQNNGV. J gave up 1 base and V 6 bases, and 4 bases lay outside the gene matches. This CDR3 comprises 16 residues.